Below are 27 T cell receptor beta chains sequenced from a single sample in a study of CXCR3-negative and CXCR3-positive naive CD8 T cells. These receptors' antigens are unknown. Points from the study as a whole: The study found more hydrophobic TRB CDR3s in CXCR3-positive naive cells than in CXCR3-negative naive cells.

The study made its TRB cDNA libraries by 5' RACE, adding UMI labels. From its re-call of the 5' RACE reads, TCRdb lists each CDR3 protein once, without DNA. This listing includes under 70,000 distinct CDR3 sequences. What was sequenced was naive CXCR3+ CD8+ T cells from blood. This sample's subset: CD45RO-CCR7+CD27+CD95- naive CD8+ T cells expressing CXCR3 (TNR3+). These receptors were taken from a human donor in good health. Some clones in this sample may be carry-over from other donors' samples.

The genes are TRBV13 and TRBJ2-7. Looked up from germline, CDR1 is PRHDT and CDR2 is FYEKMQ (reference sequence). The CDR3 is 13 residues long. The CDR3 region is CASSLGGEYEQYF. The full variable domain, completed using reference TRBV13 and TRBJ2-7, is AAGVIQSPRHLIKEKRETATLKCYPIPRHDTVYWYQQGPGQDPQFLISFYEKMQSDKGSIPDRFSAQQFSDYHSELNMSSLELGDSALYFCASSLGGEYEQYFGPGTRLTVT.

The chain is built from TRBV7-3 and TRBJ2-1; the D call from TCRdb, TRBD2, cannot be confirmed without DNA. Germline values: CDR1 SGHTA, CDR2 FQGTGA. CDR3 length: 15 amino acids. CDR3 loop: CASSSIAGSYNEQFF.

The V gene is TRBV29-1, the J gene TRBJ1-1; the TCRdb D gene call, TRBD1, has no DNA to confirm it. The V gene's germline CDR1 is SQVTM and CDR2 ANQGSEA. This CDR3 region has 11 residues. The CDR3 is CSVEVGIQAFF.

The chain is built from TRBV12-3 or TRBV12-4 and TRBJ2-1; TCRdb proposes TRBD2, but this gene call is untestable without DNA. This CDR3 region has 15 residues. The CDR3 here is CASTPTSGGPREQFF.

The rearrangement uses TRBV5-1 and TRBJ2-3; the D gene TCRdb calls, TRBD1, cannot be checked with no DNA. CDR3 size: 15 residues. Germline V gene lookup returns CDR1 SGHRS and CDR2 YFSETQ. The CDR3 loop is CASSPGQGWTDTQYF.

The chain has TRBV10-3 and TRBJ2-7; TCRdb proposes TRBD1, but this gene call is untestable without DNA. From germline, CDR1 is ENHRY and CDR2 SYGVKD. The CDR3 length is 12 residues. CDR3 loop: CAISEPGQAQYF.

The chain's CDR3 is CSVEDQWQGGTEAFF. This chain connects TRBV29-1 to TRBJ1-1; the TRBD1 assignment by TCRdb is unverifiable without DNA. Germline V CDR1 and CDR2: SQVTM, ANQGSEA. This CDR3 has 15 amino acids.

The chain joins TRBV20-1 to TRBJ2-1; TCRdb outputs TRBD2, but without DNA this stays unchecked. The germline CDR1 and CDR2 sequences are DFQATT and SNEGSKA (reference sequence). CDR3 length: 14 amino acids. CDR3 in amino acids: CSARAVGLLDEQFF.

The chain carries TRBV12-3 or TRBV12-4 and TRBJ2-5; TCRdb picks TRBD2, but there is no DNA to check that call. CDR3 length equals 18 residues. This chain's CDR3 is CASSLRLAGARDQETQYF.

The chain joins TRBV29-1 to TRBJ2-2; TCRdb indicates TRBD2, and absent DNA this call remains unverified. Germline CDR1 SQVTM, CDR2 ANQGSEA. The CDR3 runs 15 residues. The CDR3 reads CSAYVTEGGTGELFF.

This chain links TRBV12-3 or TRBV12-4 with TRBJ2-1; TCRdb returns TRBD2, unconfirmable since there is no DNA. The CDR3 contains 15 residues. The CDR3 sequence is CASSLGLSPNNEQFF.

V usage is TRBV7-6 and J usage is TRBJ2-1; as DNA is missing, the TRBD2 call by TCRdb cannot be tested. Germline CDR1 SGHVS, CDR2 FNYEAQ. This CDR3 spans 18 amino acids. This CDR3 reads CASSLGSSGVLSYNEQFF. The variable domain in full, with the rest retrieved from reference TRBV7-6 and TRBJ2-1, is GAGVSQSPRYKVTKRGQDVALRCDPISGHVSLYWYRQALGQGPEFLTYFNYEAQQDKSGLPNDRFSAERPEGSISTLTIQRTEQRDSAMYRCASSLGSSGVLSYNEQFFGPGTRLTVL.

The CDR3 loop reads CASSSLGTDDEAFF. The chain joins TRBV18 to TRBJ1-1; the D call from TCRdb, TRBD1, cannot be confirmed without DNA. The V gene's germline CDR1 is KGHSH and CDR2 LQKENI. The CDR3 loop spans 14 amino acids. Together with reference TRBV18 and TRBJ1-1, the CDR3 gives the full variable domain: NAGVMQNPRHLVRRRGQEARLRCSPMKGHSHVYWYRQLPEEGLKFMVYLQKENIIDESGMPKERFSAEFPKEGPSILRIQQVVRGDSAAYFCASSSLGTDDEAFFGQGTRLTVV.

V is TRBV4-3 and J is TRBJ1-6. Germline lookup yields CDR1 LGHNA and CDR2 YSLEER. The CDR3 loop spans 17 amino acids. The CDR3 sequence: CASSQDPGRTYNSPLHF.

The chain carries TRBV7-6 and TRBJ2-5; absent DNA, TCRdb's TRBD2 call cannot be checked. Looked up from germline, CDR1 is SGHVS and CDR2 is FNYEAQ. The CDR3 is made up of 13 amino acids. The CDR3 sequence: CASQEGGWETQYF.

The rearrangement uses TRBV4-2 and TRBJ1-3; without DNA, the TCRdb call of TRBD1 cannot be checked. The CDR3 contains 17 residues. The V gene's germline CDR1 is LGHNA and CDR2 YNFKEQ. The CDR3 loop is CASSLPDRGSSGNTIYF.

This clonotype shows up as medium-sized by frequency. The chain is built from TRBV7-9 and TRBJ1-1. The CDR3 sequence is 13 residues long. In germline, CDR1 is SEHNR, CDR2 FQNEAQ (reference sequence). The CDR3 spells CASSHSLDNEAFF. Supplemented by reference TRBV7-9 and TRBJ1-1, the full variable domain reads DTGVSQNPRHKITKRGQNVTFRCDPISEHNRLYWYRQTLGQGPEFLTYFQNEAQLEKSRLLSDRFSAERPKGSFSTLEIQRTEQGDSAMYLCASSHSLDNEAFFGQGTRLTVV.

The chain employs TRBV20-1 and TRBJ2-7; TCRdb's D call, TRBD2, is unchecked because there is no DNA. Germline lookup yields CDR1 DFQATT and CDR2 SNEGSKA (reference sequence). CDR3 length: 15 residues. The CDR3 loop is CSARATSGYSYEQYF.

The rearrangement joins TRBV20-1 to TRBJ2-1; TCRdb selects TRBD1, and the lack of DNA leaves this call unchecked. CDR3 size: 14 residues. The germline gives CDR1 DFQATT, CDR2 SNEGSKA (reference sequence). The CDR3 sequence: CSALDWTGGNEQFF.

V gene TRBV11-2 combines with J gene TRBJ2-7. The CDR3 spans 14 residues. Germline loops: CDR1 SGHAT, CDR2 FQNNGV. The CDR3 loop reads CASSLGGSTYEQYF.

This chain links TRBV7-2 with TRBJ2-7; TCRdb selects TRBD2, and the lack of DNA leaves this call unchecked. CDR1 and CDR2 from the germline V gene are SGHTA and FQGNSA. The CDR3 consists of 15 residues. The CDR3 region is CASSPIQGGGYEQYF.

The chain uses TRBV19 and TRBJ2-1. This CDR3 region has 13 residues. Germline V gene sequence: CDR1 LNHDA, CDR2 SQIVND (reference sequence). CDR3 amino acids: CASTYGANLEQFF.

The rearrangement links TRBV7-9 to TRBJ2-7; TCRdb gives TRBD1 as the D gene, but with no DNA this cannot be confirmed. The CDR3 has 14 amino acids. Germline lookup yields CDR1 SEHNR and CDR2 FQNEAQ (reference sequence). The chain's CDR3 is CASSLVTATYEQYF.

The V call is TRBV7-9, the J call TRBJ1-2; TCRdb outputs TRBD1, but without DNA this stays unchecked. This CDR3 comprises 17 residues. Germline CDR1 reads SEHNR; CDR2 reads FQNEAQ (reference sequence). The CDR3 loop is CASSSFSPGRENYGYTF.

The rearrangement joins TRBV6-5 to TRBJ2-1; without DNA, the TCRdb call of TRBD2 cannot be checked. From germline, CDR1 is MNHEY and CDR2 SVGAGI. CDR3 length: 17 residues. The CDR3: CASSYGGGANNYNEQFF.

V gene TRBV5-1 combines with J gene TRBJ2-3; TCRdb's assignment of TRBD1 cannot be checked, as there is no DNA. This CDR3 has 16 residues. Germline V gene lookup returns CDR1 SGHRS and CDR2 YFSETQ. The CDR3 here is CASSPSEGVGTDTQYF.

V and J are TRBV7-2 and TRBJ2-3; TCRdb picks TRBD2, but there is no DNA to check that call. The CDR3 covers 20 residues. Germline CDR1 SGHTA, CDR2 FQGNSA. The CDR3: CASRGYSAGTRSTRTDTQYF.